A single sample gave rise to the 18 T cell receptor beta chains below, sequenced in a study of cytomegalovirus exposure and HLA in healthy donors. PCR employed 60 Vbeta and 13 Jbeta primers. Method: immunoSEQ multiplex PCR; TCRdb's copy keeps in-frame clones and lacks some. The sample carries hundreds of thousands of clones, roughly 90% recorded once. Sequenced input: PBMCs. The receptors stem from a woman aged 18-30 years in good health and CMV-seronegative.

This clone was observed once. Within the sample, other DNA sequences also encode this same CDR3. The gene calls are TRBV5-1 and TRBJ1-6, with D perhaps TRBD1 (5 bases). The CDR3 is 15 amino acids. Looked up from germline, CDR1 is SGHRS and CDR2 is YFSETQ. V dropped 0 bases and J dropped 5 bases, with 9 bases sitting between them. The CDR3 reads CASSLGGGDNSPLHF. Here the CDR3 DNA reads TGCGCCAGCAGCTTGGGTGGAGGGGATAATTCACCCCTCCACTTT.

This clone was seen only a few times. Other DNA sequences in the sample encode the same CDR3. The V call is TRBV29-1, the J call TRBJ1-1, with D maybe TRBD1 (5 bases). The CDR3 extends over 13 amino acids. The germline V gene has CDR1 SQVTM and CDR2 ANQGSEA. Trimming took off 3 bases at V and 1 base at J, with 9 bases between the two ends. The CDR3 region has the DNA TGCAGCGTTGAGGGCAGGGCGAACACTGAAGCTTTCTTT. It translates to CSVEGRANTEAFF.

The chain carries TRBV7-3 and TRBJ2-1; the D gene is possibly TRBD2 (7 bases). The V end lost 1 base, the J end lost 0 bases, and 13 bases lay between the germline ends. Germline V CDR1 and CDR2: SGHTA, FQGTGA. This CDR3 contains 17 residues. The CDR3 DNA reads TGTGCCAGCAGCTTAAACGCGGGGGCCAGCTCCTACAATGAGCAGTTCTTC. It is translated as CASSLNAGASSYNEQFF.

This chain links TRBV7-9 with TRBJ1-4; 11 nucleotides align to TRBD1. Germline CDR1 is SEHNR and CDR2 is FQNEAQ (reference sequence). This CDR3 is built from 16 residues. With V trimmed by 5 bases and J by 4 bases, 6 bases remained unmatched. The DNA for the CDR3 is TGTGCCAGCAGCGTCCCGGGACAGGGGGGTAATGAAAAACTGTTTTTT. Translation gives CASSVPGQGGNEKLFF.

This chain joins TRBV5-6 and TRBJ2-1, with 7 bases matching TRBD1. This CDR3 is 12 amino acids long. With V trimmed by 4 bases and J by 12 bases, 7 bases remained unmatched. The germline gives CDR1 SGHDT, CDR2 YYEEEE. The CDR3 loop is CASSRGGLGQFF. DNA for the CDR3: TGTGCCAGCAGCAGAGGGGGCTTGGGGCAGTTCTTC. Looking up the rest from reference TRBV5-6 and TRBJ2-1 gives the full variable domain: DAGVTQSPTHLIKTRGQQVTLRCSPKSGHDTVSWYQQALGQGPQFIFQYYEEEERQRGNFPDRFSGHQFPNYSSELNVNALLLGDSALYLCASSRGGLGQFFGPGTRLTVL.

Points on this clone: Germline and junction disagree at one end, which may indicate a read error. The CDR3 here is CSSSLAPKINTNTEAFF. DNA for the CDR3: TGTTCCAGCAGCTTAGCCCCTAAAATAAATACTAACACTGAAGCTTTCTTT. V and J are TRBV7-9 and TRBJ1-1; D uncertain. This CDR3 has 17 amino acids. Germline V lookup: CDR1 SEHNR, CDR2 FQNEAQ (reference sequence).

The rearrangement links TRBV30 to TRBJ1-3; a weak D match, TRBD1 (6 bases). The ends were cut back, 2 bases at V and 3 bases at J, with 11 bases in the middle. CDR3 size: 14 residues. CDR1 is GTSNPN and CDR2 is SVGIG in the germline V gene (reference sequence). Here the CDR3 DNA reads TGTGCCTGGAGTCGGGACACCTTTGGAAACACCATATATTTT. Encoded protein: CAWSRDTFGNTIYF.

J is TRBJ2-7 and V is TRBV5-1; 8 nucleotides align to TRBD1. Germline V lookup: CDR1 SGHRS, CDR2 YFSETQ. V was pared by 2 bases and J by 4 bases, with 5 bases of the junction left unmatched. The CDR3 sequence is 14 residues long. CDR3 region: CASSFLQGEYEQYF. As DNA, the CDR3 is TGCGCCAGCAGCTTCCTACAGGGGGAGTACGAGCAGTACTTC.

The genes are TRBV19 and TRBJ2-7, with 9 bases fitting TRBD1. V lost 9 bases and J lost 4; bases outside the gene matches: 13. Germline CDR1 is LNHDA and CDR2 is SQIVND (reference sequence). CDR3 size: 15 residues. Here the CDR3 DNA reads TGTGCCAGCAGAATCATCGGACAGGGGCTGTACGAGCAGTACTTC. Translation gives CASRIIGQGLYEQYF. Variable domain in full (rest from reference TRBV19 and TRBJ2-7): DGGITQSPKYLFRKEGQNVTLSCEQNLNHDAMYWYRQDPGQGLRLIYYSQIVNDFQKGDIAEGYSVSREKKESFPLTVTSAQKNPTAFYLCASRIIGQGLYEQYFGPGTRLTVT.

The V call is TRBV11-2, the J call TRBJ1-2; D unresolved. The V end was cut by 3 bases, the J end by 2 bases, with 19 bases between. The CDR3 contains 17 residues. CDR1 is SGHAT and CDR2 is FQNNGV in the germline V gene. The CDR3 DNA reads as TGTGCCAGCAGCTTTAATACAGTAGGCAATCTAAACTATGGCTACACCTTC. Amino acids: CASSFNTVGNLNYGYTF.

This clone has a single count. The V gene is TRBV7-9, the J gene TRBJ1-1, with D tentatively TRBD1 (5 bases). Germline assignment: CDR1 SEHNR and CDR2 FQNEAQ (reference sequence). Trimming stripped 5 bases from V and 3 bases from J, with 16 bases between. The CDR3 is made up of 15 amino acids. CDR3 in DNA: TGTGCCAGCAGCCCCCGTGGGCGCAGGGACACTGAAGCTTTCTTT. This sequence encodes CASSPRGRRDTEAFF.

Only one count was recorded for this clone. CDR3 nucleotides: TGTGCCAGCAGATTAGCGGGAACCGGGGAGCTGTTTTTT. It is translated as CASRLAGTGELFF. The V gene is TRBV6-5, the J gene TRBJ2-2, with 8 nucleotides matching TRBD2. This CDR3 has 13 residues. Germline CDR1 is MNHEY and CDR2 is SVGAGI. V gave up 6 bases and J gave up 5 bases; unmatched junction bases: 2.

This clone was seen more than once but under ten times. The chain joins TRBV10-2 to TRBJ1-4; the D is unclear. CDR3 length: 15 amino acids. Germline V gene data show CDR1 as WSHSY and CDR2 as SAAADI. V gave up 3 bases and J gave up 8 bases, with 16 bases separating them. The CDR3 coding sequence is TGCGCCAGCAGTGACGTATCAGGTGGCGACGAAAAACTGTTTTTT. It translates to CASSDVSGGDEKLFF.

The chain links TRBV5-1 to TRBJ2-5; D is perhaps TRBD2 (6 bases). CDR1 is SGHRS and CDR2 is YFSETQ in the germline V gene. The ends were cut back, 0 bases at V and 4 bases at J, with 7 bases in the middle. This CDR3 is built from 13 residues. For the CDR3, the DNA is TGCGCCAGCAGCTTGGCGGGGGTAGAGACCCAGTACTTC. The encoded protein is CASSLAGVETQYF.

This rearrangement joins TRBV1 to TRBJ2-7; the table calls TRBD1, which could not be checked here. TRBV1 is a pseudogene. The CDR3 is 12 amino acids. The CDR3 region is CTLQASGGEQYF. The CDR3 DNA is TGCACCTTACAAGCTTCAGGGGGCGAGCAGTACTTC.

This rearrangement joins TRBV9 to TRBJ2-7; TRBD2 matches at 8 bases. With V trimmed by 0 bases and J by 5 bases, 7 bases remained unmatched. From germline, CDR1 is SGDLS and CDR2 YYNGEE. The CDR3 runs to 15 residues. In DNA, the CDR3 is TGTGCCAGCAGCGTAGGTCCTGCGACTAGCGACGAGCAGTACTTC. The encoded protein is CASSVGPATSDEQYF. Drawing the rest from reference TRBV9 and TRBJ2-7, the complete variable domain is DSGVTQTPKHLITATGQRVTLRCSPRSGDLSVYWYQQSLDQGLQFLIQYYNGEERAKGNILERFSAQQFPDLHSELNLSSLELGDSALYFCASSVGPATSDEQYFGPGTRLTVT.

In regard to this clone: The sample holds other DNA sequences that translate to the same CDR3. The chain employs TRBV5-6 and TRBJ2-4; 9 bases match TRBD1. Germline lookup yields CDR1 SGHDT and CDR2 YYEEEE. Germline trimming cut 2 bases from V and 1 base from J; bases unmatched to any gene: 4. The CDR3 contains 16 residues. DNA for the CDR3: TGTGCCAGCAGCTTCCCGACAGGGGGTGCCAAAAACATTCAGTACTTC. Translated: CASSFPTGGAKNIQYF.

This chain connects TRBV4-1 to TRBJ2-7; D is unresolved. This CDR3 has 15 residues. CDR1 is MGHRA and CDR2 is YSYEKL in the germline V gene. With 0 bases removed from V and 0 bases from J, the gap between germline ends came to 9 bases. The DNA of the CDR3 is TGCGCCAGCAGCCAAGACCTTTTTAGCTCCTACGAGCAGTACTTC. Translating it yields CASSQDLFSSYEQYF.